This TCR beta chain was retrieved from a study of T cells in Graves' hyperthyroidism and ophthalmopathy. Exclusions: uncontrolled infection, other autoimmune disease, pregnancy, lactation. Every diagnosis used clinical symptoms, serum thyroxine and TRAb, thyroid ultrasound and orbital computed tomography. The sample holds many counts of this clonotype. Its target is not known. RNA transcripts were the template for amplifying TCR beta CDR3 regions. A first-round RT-PCR of the TCR CDR3 used the HTBI primer set. A single record per CDR3 protein comes from TCRdb applying MiXCR to the multiplex PCR reads. The sample records under 300,000 distinct CDR3 sequences, about an eighth being singletons. The study, taken as a whole, reports: Stable hyperthyroidism was told apart from ophthalmopathy by a model built on 13 V-J features. Model predictions of ophthalmopathy came a median around 6.5 months before onset.

The germline V gene encodes CDR1 LGHDT and CDR2 YNNKEL (reference sequence). V dropped 6 bases and J dropped 5; count of bases not matched to a gene: 13. The CDR3 is 17 amino acids. The chain recombines TRBV3-1 with TRBJ1-5; 10 nucleotides agree with TRBD1. This TCR derives from a woman aged 30 to 39 with Graves' hyperthyroidism that later progressed to Graves' ophthalmopathy. Sequencing used blood. As DNA, the CDR3 is TGTGCCAGCAGTCCCCGCCCCGGGACAGGGGATTATCAGCCCCAGCATTTT. Encoded protein: CASSPRPGTGDYQPQHF.